Following are 17 T cell receptor beta chains from one sample sequenced in a study of blood T cell repertoires in COVID-19. Data came from immunoSEQ multiplex PCR; TCRdb stores just in-frame clones and leaves some out. Of approximately 30,000 clones listed, 91% were seen once; the top ten hold around 17%. The sample was peripheral blood. The origin of the receptors is a human donor with active COVID-19. The donor label of this sample is uncertain.

This chain connects TRBV4-1 to TRBJ2-2; TRBD1 aligns across 7 bases. The CDR3 consists of 15 residues. Germline V gene lookup returns CDR1 MGHRA and CDR2 YSYEKL. V shed 5 bases and J 0 bases; nucleotides not matched to a gene: 3. CDR3 nucleotides: TGCGCCAGCAGCTCAACAGGGGCGAACACCGGGGAGCTGTTTTTT. It is translated as CASSSTGANTGELFF.

The genes are TRBV18 and TRBJ1-1; 9 bases map to TRBD1. The V and J ends lost 4 bases and 6 bases, in that order; junction bases with no gene match: 6. This CDR3 comprises 14 residues. Germline V gene sequence: CDR1 KGHSH, CDR2 LQKENI. CDR3 DNA sequence: TGTGCCAGCTCACAGGGACAGGGATTCTCTGAAGCTTTCTTT. This translates into CASSQGQGFSEAFF.

Note on this clone: A junction end diverges from the germline sequence, so it may reflect a read error. The rearrangement links TRBV15 to TRBJ2-5; 7 bases match TRBD1. This CDR3 comprises 15 residues. CDR1 and CDR2 (germline): LNHNV, YYDKDF (reference sequence). The CDR3 bases are TGTGCCACCAGCATGGAACTGACAGGGAAAGAGACCCGGTACTTC. Residues: CATSMELTGKETRYF. Combining the CDR3 with reference TRBV15 and TRBJ2-5 gives the whole variable domain DAMVIQNPRYQVTQFGKPVTLSCSQTLNHNVMYWYQQKSSQAPKLLFHYYDKDFNNEADTPDNFQSRRPNTSFCFLDIRSPGLGDTAMYLCATSMELTGKETRYFGPGTRLLVL.

This chain connects TRBV7-9 to TRBJ1-2; D gene unclear. Trimming pared 5 bases from V and 1 base from J, leaving 8 bases between. Per germline, CDR1 SEHNR and CDR2 FQNEAQ (reference sequence). The CDR3 runs to 13 residues. CDR3 sequence reads: CASSPRDNYGYTF. In nucleotides, the CDR3 is TGTGCCAGCAGCCCCCGGGATAACTATGGCTACACCTTC.

V usage is TRBV5-4 and J usage is TRBJ1-5; 8 bases line up with TRBD1. This CDR3 spans 15 amino acids. J was trimmed by 6 bases and V by 4 bases; bases with no gene match: 9. Germline CDR1 reads SGHNT; CDR2 reads YYREEE (reference sequence). DNA for the CDR3: TGTGCCAGCAGCACGGACAGGGAAGTTGGTCAGCCCCAGCATTTT. This translates into CASSTDREVGQPQHF.

This clone was counted only a few times. The chain is built from TRBV7-8 and TRBJ1-2; no reliable D call. Germline CDR1 reads SGHVS; CDR2 reads FQNEAQ. This CDR3 has 14 residues. V was pared by 5 bases and J by 5 bases, with 15 bases between. CDR3 residues: CASSLRELRYGYTF. The CDR3 DNA sequence: TGTGCCAGCAGCCTAAGGGAGCTGCGGTATGGCTACACCTTC.

The V and J genes are TRBV18 and TRBJ2-5, with a possible D match to TRBD2 (6 bases). The CDR3 extends over 15 amino acids. The V end was cut by 4 bases, the J end by 5 bases, with 17 bases between. Germline CDR1 KGHSH, CDR2 LQKENI. The CDR3 DNA follows: TGTGCCAGCTCACAGGACAAGGGAAGCGGGGAGACCCAGTACTTC. This sequence encodes CASSQDKGSGETQYF.

This chain links TRBV7-6 with TRBJ1-1; TRBD1 agrees at 11 bases. The CDR3 is 14 residues long. J gave up 12 bases and V 0 bases, and 6 bases lay outside the gene matches. In germline, CDR1 is SGHVS, CDR2 FNYEAQ. In nucleotides, the CDR3 is TGTGCCAGCAGCTTAGCTGGACAGGGGGCTTCGACTTTCTTT. Amino acid sequence: CASSLAGQGASTFF.

The V call is TRBV6-6, the J call TRBJ2-7, with 11 bases identical to TRBD2. The germline gives CDR1 MNHNY, CDR2 SVGAGI (reference sequence). The CDR3 covers 14 residues. The V and J ends lost 7 bases and 3 bases, in that order; junction bases with no gene match: 5. This CDR3 reads CASNPTSGSYEQYF. DNA for the CDR3: TGTGCCAGCAACCCCACTAGCGGGAGCTACGAGCAGTACTTC.

This clone has just a few counts. The rearrangement joins TRBV4-1 to TRBJ2-7, with TRBD1 identical over 9 bases. Unmatched junction bases numbered 12, after V lost 0 bases and J lost 9 bases. The germline V gene encodes CDR1 MGHRA and CDR2 YSYEKL. This CDR3 comprises 16 residues. The CDR3 here is CASSQDVDRGSLGQYF. CDR3 coding DNA: TGCGCCAGCAGCCAAGATGTCGACAGGGGGTCCCTCGGGCAGTACTTC.

For this clone: The DNA is left out, because the CDR3 cannot be placed on it with certainty; the CDR3 is given as TCRdb lists it. This rearrangement joins TRBV21-1 to TRBJ1-1; the DNA was not used to check the table's D call, TRBD1. TRBV21-1 is noted as a pseudogene. The CDR3 sequence runs 19 residues, both termini included. The CDR3 loop reads CASSKAVLFGSGQGTEAFF.

V is TRBV30 and J is TRBJ2-2; D possibly corresponds to TRBD1 (6 bases). The germline V gene has CDR1 GTSNPN and CDR2 SVGIG (reference sequence). Deletions cut 4 bases from V and 4 bases from J, with 13 bases between. This CDR3 has 14 amino acids. The CDR3 region has the DNA TGTGCCTGGACAGACAGGCAGGTCACCGGGGAGCTGTTTTTT. The encoded protein is CAWTDRQVTGELFF.

The chain employs TRBV27 and TRBJ2-7, with 10 bases that match TRBD2. This CDR3 has 13 residues. The germline V gene has CDR1 MNHEY and CDR2 SMNVEV (reference sequence). The V gene end was trimmed by 10 bases and the J gene end by 7 bases; junction bases not matched to a gene: 10. The CDR3, as DNA: TGTGCCACCAAAGCGGGAGGGCCGGGAGAGCAGTACTTC. Its translation is CATKAGGPGEQYF.

The chain couples TRBV20-1 to TRBJ2-5, with D perhaps matching TRBD2 (6 bases). V dropped 5 bases and J dropped 5 bases, with 9 bases sitting between them. The germline CDR1 and CDR2 sequences are DFQATT and SNEGSKA (reference sequence). The CDR3 length is 11 residues. DNA of the CDR3: TGCAGTGCTCAACGGGAGGAGACCCAGTACTTC. Translated, it gives CSAQREETQYF.

J is TRBJ2-3 and V is TRBV4-3; 14 bases line up with TRBD2. V lost 4 bases, J lost 4 bases, and 1 base stayed unmatched. The germline V gene encodes CDR1 LGHNA and CDR2 YSLEER. The CDR3 has 15 residues. DNA for the CDR3: TGCGCCAGCAGCCCGACTAGCGGGGGGGCAGATACGCAGTATTTT. It encodes CASSPTSGGADTQYF.

CDR3 nucleotide sequence: TGCGCCAGCAGCCAAGTCCTAACTACCATCGCTGAAGCTTTCTTT. Encoded protein: CASSQVLTTIAEAFF. The genes are TRBV4-1 and TRBJ1-1; D uncertain. Germline CDR1 and CDR2: MGHRA and YSYEKL. There are 15 residues in the CDR3. V was pared by 1 base and J by 6 bases, with 15 bases between.

This rearrangement joins TRBV6-2 or TRBV6-3 to TRBJ2-7; 9 bases line up with TRBD1. Germline lookup yields CDR1 MNHEY and CDR2 SVGEGT. CDR3 length: 15 amino acids. V dropped 4 bases and J dropped 1; count of bases not matched to a gene: 5. The CDR3 DNA reads TGTGCCAGCAGTTCTCCGGGACAGGGATCCTACGAGCAGTACTTC. Protein: CASSSPGQGSYEQYF.